This T cell receptor beta chain was sequenced for a study of glioma-infiltrating T cells after dendritic cell vaccination. V was clipped by 6 bases and J by 0 bases, with 12 bases between them. The CDR3 is made up of 15 amino acids. Germline V gene sequence: CDR1 SEHNR, CDR2 FQNEAQ (reference sequence). Patients had residual fresh-frozen tumor tissue and more than two years of survival data. Profiled with immunoSEQ multiplex PCR; TCRdb holds only in-frame clones, not every one. The table shows tens of thousands of clones, with approximately 90% occurring only once. The clonotype comes from a human donor with glioblastoma. This chain links TRBV7-9 with TRBJ2-1, with no clear D. This material consisted of blood, taken before dendritic cell vaccination. CDR3 nucleotide sequence: TGTGCCAGCAGAAACCGGCTAGGCTCCTACAATGAGCAGTTCTTC. Translation: CASRNRLGSYNEQFF. Drawing the rest from reference TRBV7-9 and TRBJ2-1, the complete variable domain is DTGVSQNPRHKITKRGQNVTFRCDPISEHNRLYWYRQTLGQGPEFLTYFQNEAQLEKSRLLSDRFSAERPKGSFSTLEIQRTEQGDSAMYLCASRNRLGSYNEQFFGPGTRLTVL.